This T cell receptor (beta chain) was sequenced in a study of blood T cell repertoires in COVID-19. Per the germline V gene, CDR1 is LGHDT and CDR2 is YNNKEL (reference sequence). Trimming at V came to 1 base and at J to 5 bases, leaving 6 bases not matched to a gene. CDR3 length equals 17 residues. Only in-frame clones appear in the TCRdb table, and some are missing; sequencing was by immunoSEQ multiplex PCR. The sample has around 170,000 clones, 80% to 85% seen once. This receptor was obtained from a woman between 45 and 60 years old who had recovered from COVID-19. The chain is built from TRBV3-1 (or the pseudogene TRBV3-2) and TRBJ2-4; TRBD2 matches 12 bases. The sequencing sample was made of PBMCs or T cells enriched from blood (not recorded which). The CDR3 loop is CASSQVLTSGSENIQYF. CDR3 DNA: TGTGCCAGCAGCCAAGTTTTGACTAGCGGGAGCGAAAACATTCAGTACTTC.